The sequence of this TCR beta chain was determined in a study of T cell responses to AZD1222 COVID-19 vaccine. Whole-study findings and limits: The study found Spike-specific TCR breadth and depth rose after two AZD1222 doses. Of the AZD1222 recipients, only 5 to 7 were seropositive at baseline. Of spike-specific TCRs, nearly half reportedly target regions left unmutated in variants. After the peak T cell response, and only then, were repertoires sampled.

Assay used: immunoSEQ multiplex PCR; TCRdb lists only in-frame clones, some missing. The table lists 150,000 to 180,000 clones, roughly nine tenths of them singletons. CDR1 LGHNT and CDR2 FRNRAP come from the germline V gene. Trimming shortened V by 7 bases and J by 3 bases, and 15 bases separated the two germline ends. This CDR3 spans 14 amino acids. This clone turned up a few times. Its cognate antigen is unknown. The gene calls are TRBV12-5 and TRBJ1-1; D gene ambiguous. This sequence was found in an adult in good health. The source was peripheral blood, collected on day 0 of MenACWY control vaccination. The CDR3 DNA reads as TGTGCTAGTGCCCTGAGGGTCGGGGACACTGAAGCTTTCTTT. It yields the protein CASALRVGDTEAFF.